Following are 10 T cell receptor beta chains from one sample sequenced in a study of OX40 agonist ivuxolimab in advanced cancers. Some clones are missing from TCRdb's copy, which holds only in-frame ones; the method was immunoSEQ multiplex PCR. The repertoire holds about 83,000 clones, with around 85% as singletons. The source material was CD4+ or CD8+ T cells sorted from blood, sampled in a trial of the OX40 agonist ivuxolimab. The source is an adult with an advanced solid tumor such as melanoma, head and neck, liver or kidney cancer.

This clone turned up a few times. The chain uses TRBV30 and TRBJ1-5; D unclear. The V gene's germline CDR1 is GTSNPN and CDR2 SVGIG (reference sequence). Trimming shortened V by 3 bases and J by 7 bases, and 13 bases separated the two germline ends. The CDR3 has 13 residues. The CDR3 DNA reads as TGTGCCTGGAGCCACCAGAGGGAACAGCCCCAGCATTTT. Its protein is CAWSHQREQPQHF.

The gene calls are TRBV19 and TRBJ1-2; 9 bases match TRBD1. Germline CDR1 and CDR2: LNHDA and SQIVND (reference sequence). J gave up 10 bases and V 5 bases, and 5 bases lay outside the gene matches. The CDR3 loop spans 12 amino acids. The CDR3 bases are TGTGCCAGTAGTTTCCGACAGGGGGACTACACCTTC. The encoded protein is CASSFRQGDYTF.

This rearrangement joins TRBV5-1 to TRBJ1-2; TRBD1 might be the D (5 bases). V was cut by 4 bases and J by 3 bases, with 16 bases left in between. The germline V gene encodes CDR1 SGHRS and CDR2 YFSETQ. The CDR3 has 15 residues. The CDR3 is CASSANRNGDYGYTF. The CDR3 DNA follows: TGCGCCAGCAGCGCCAACAGGAACGGCGACTATGGCTACACCTTC.

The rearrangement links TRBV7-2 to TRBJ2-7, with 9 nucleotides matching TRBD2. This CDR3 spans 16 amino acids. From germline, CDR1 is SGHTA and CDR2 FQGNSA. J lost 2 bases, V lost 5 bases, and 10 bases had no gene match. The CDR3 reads CASSALAGGPPYEQYF. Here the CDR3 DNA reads TGTGCCAGCAGCGCCCTCGCGGGAGGGCCACCCTACGAGCAGTACTTC.

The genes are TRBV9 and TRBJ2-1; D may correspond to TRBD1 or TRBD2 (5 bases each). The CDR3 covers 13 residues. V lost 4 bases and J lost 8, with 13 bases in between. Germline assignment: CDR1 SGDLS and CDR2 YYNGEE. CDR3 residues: CASSPQTGHEQFF. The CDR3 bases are TGTGCCAGCAGCCCCCAGACGGGGCATGAGCAGTTCTTC.

CDR3 sequence reads: CASSQYLSNQPQHF. In nucleotides, the CDR3 is TGCGCCAGCAGCCAATATCTTAGCAATCAGCCCCAGCATTTT. The chain links TRBV4-1 to TRBJ1-5; the D is unclear. The CDR3 is 14 amino acids. The V and J ends lost 2 bases and 0 bases respectively, with 5 bases between them. Germline CDR1 is MGHRA and CDR2 is YSYEKL.

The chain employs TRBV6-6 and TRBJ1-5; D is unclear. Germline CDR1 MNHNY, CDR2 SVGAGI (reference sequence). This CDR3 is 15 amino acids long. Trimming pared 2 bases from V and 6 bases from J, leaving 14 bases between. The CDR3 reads CASSYHPQAPQPQHF. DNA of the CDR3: TGTGCCAGCAGTTACCACCCGCAGGCCCCTCAGCCCCAGCATTTT.

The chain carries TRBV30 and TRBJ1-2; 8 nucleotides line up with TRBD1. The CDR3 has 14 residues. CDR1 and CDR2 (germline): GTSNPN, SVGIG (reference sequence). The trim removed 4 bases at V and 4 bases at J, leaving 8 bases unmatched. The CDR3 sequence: CAWIGQGTIYGYTF. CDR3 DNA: TGTGCCTGGATAGGACAGGGCACGATCTATGGCTACACCTTC.

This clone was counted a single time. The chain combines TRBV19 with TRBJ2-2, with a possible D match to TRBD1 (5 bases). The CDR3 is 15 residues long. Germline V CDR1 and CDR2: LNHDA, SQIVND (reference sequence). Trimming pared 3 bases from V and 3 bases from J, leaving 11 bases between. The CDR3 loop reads CASSISGQHTGELFF. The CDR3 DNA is TGTGCCAGTAGTATTTCCGGACAACACACCGGGGAGCTGTTTTTT.

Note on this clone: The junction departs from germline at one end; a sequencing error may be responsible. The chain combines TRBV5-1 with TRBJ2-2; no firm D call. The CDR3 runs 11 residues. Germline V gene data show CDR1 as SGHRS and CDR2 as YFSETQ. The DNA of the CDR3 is TGCGCCAGCAGATTGGAGGGGGAGCTGTTTTTT. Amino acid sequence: CASRLEGELFF. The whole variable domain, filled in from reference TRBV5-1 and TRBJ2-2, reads KAGVTQTPRYLIKTRGQQVTLSCSPISGHRSVSWYQQTPGQGLQFLFEYFSETQRNKGNFPGRFSGRQFSNSRSEMNVSTLELGDSALYLCASRLEGELFFGEGSRLTVL.